These T cell receptor beta chains were read from a single sample in a study of cytomegalovirus exposure and HLA in healthy donors. Clones were sequenced by immunoSEQ multiplex PCR, and TCRdb holds only the in-frame ones, with some missing. The sample shows tens of thousands of clones, around three quarters of them seen only once. The sample taken for sequencing was PBMCs. The receptor set was obtained from a young man in good health and CMV-seronegative. Both conserved end residues are part of each CDR3. Fields, in order: CDR3 protein, J gene, V gene, D gene. The D gene is left open where the match is weak.

CDR3: CASSVDGGGDIQYF
J: TRBJ2-4
V: TRBV6-4
D: TRBD2

CDR3: CASSVGTSGTGELFF
J: TRBJ2-2
V: TRBV27
D: TRBD2

CDR3: CASSPTGLVTEAFF
J: TRBJ1-1
V: TRBV5-1
D: TRBD1

CDR3: CASSGEIDSPLHF
J: TRBJ1-6
V: TRBV2
D: .

CDR3: CASSAEGTAYLGYTF
J: TRBJ1-2
V: TRBV9
D: TRBD1

CDR3: CASSPRPGTGGTEAFF
J: TRBJ1-1
V: TRBV18
D: TRBD1

CDR3: CATRTGGETQYF
J: TRBJ2-5
V: TRBV6-1
D: TRBD1

CDR3: CASSLSRLAGEETQYF
J: TRBJ2-5
V: TRBV28
D: TRBD2

CDR3: CASSQSDRRANTEAFF
J: TRBJ1-1
V: TRBV4-3
D: TRBD1

CDR3: CASSYAQGARGDTQYF
J: TRBJ2-3
V: TRBV6-9
D: TRBD1

CDR3: CASRRQVSYEQYF
J: TRBJ2-7
V: TRBV6-1
D: .

CDR3: CASSLVGGSGGETQYF
J: TRBJ2-5
V: TRBV11-3
D: TRBD2

CDR3: CASSYSMGYGNTIYF
J: TRBJ1-3
V: TRBV6-5
D: .

CDR3: CASSPNPGTKNEKLFF
J: TRBJ1-4
V: TRBV28
D: .

CDR3: CASSLTQGQETQYF
J: TRBJ2-5
V: TRBV7-7
D: .

CDR3: CASSVSQGGNTEAFF
J: TRBJ1-1
V: TRBV7-3
D: TRBD1

CDR3: CASSDSSFLCWALSGNTIYF
J: TRBJ1-3
V: TRBV6-4
D: .